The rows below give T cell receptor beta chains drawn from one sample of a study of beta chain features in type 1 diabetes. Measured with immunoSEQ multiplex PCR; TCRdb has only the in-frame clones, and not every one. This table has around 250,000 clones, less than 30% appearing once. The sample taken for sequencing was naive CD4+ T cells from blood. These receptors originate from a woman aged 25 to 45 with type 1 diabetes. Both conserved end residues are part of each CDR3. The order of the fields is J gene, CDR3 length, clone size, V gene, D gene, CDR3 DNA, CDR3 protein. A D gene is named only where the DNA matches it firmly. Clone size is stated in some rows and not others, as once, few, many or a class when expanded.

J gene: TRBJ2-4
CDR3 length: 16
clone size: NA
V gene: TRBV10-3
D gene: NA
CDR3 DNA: TGTGCCATCAGTGAGTCCCCAGGCCTAGCCAAAAACATTCAGTACTTC
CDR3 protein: CAISESPGLAKNIQYF

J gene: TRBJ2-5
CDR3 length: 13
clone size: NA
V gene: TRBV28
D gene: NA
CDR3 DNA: TGTGCCAGCAGTTTTGACAACCAAGAGACCCAGTACTTC
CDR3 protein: CASSFDNQETQYF

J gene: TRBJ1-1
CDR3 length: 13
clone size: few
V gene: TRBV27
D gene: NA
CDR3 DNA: TGTGCCAGCACTTCAGGGTTGAACACTGAAGCTTTCTTT
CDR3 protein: CASTSGLNTEAFF

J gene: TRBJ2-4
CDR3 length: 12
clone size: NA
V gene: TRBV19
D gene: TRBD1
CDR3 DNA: TGTGCCAGTAGTACGGGAAGGGGGCTGGGGTTCTTC
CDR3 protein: CASSTGRGLGFF

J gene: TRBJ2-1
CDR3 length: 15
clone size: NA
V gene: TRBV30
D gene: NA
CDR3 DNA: TGTGCCTGGAGTACGACCACTAGTATGGGCGATGAGCAGTTCTTC
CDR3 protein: CAWSTTTSMGDEQFF

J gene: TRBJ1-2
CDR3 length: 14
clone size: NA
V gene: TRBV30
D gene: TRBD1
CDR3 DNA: TGTGCCTGGAGTACCACAGGGGTGGTCTATGGCTACACCTTC
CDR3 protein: CAWSTTGVVYGYTF

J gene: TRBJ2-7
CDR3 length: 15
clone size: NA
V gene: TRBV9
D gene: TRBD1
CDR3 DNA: TGTGCCAGCAGCGTGACAGGGGACCCAGCCTACGAGCAGTACTTC
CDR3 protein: CASSVTGDPAYEQYF

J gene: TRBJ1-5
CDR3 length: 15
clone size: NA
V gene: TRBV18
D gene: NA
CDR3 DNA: TGTGCCAGCTCACCTTCGCCGGGGGTAAGACAGCCCCAGCATTTT
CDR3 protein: CASSPSPGVRQPQHF

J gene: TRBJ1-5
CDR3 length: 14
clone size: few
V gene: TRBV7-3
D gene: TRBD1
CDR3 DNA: TGTGCCAGCAGACCTCGGACAGGGAATCAGCCCCAGCATTTT
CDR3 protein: CASRPRTGNQPQHF

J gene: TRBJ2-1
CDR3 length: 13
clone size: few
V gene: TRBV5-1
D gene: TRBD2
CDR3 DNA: TGCGCCAGCAGCTTGGAATCTAGCGGGACCCTGTTCTTC
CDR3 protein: CASSLESSGTLFF

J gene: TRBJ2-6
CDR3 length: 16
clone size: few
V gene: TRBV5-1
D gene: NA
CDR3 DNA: TGCGCCAGCAGCTTGGGACAGCCCTCTGGGGCCAACGTCCTGACTTTC
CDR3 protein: CASSLGQPSGANVLTF

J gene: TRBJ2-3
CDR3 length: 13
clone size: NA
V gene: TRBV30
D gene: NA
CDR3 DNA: TGTGCCTGGACGATGACTAGCACAGATACGCAGTATTTT
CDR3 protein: CAWTMTSTDTQYF

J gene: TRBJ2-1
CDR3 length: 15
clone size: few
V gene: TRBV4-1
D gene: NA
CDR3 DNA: TGCGCCAGCAGCCAAGAGCATAGTAACTACAATGAGCAGTTCTTC
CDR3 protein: CASSQEHSNYNEQFF

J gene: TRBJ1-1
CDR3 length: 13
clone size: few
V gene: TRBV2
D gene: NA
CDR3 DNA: TGTGCCAGCAGTAGAGAAATGAACACTGAAGCTTTCTTT
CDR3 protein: CASSREMNTEAFF

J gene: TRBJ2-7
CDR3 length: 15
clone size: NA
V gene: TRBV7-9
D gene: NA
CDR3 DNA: TGTGCCAGCAGCTTAGCCGGGATTGTCATCTACGAGCAGTACTTC
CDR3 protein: CASSLAGIVIYEQYF

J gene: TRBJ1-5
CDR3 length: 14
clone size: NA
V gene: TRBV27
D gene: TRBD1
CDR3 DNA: TGTGCCAGCCGGTCGGACAGGGCCAATCAGCCCCAGCATTTT
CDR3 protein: CASRSDRANQPQHF

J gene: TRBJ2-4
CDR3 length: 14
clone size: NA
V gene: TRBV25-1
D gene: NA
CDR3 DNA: TGTGCCAGCGGACCTCACAGGGAGGGCAACATTCAGTACTTC
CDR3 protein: CASGPHREGNIQYF

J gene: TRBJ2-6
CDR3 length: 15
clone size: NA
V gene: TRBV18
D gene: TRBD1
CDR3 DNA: TGTGCCAGCTCAGAAACAGGGGTTGGTGCCAACGTCCTGACTTTC
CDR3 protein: CASSETGVGANVLTF

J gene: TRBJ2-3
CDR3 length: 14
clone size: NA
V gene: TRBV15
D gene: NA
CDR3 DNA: TGTGCCACCAAGACAGGAACTAGCACAGATACGCAGTATTTT
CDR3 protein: CATKTGTSTDTQYF

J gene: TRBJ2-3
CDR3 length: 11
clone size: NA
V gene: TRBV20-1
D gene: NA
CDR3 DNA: TGCAGTGCCATCCGGACAGATACGCAGTATTTT
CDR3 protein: CSAIRTDTQYF

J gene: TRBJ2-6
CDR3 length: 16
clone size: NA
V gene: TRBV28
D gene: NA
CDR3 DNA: TGTGCCAGCAGTTCCACCCAGGCTGCTGGGGCCAACGTCCTGACTTTC
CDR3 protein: CASSSTQAAGANVLTF

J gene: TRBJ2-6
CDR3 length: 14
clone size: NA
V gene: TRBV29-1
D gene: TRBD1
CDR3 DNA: TGCAGCGTTGGCCTACAGGGGAAGGCCAACGTCCTGACTTTC
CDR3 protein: CSVGLQGKANVLTF

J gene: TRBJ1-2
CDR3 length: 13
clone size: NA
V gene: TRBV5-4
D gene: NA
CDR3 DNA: TGTGCCAGCAGCAATGACAGGAACTATGGCTACACCTTC
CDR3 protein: CASSNDRNYGYTF

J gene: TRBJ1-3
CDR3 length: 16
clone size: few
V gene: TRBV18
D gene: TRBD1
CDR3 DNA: TGTGCCAGCTCACCAAACGACAGGGCTACTGGAAACACCATATATTTT
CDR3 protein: CASSPNDRATGNTIYF

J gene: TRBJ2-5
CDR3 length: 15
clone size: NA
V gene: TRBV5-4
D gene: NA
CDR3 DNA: TGTGCCAGCAGACCGACGACAGGCAGCCAAGAGACCCAGTACTTC
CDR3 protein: CASRPTTGSQETQYF

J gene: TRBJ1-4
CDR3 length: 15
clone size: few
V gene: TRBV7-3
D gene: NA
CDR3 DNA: TGTGCCAGCAGCTTAAAGAGGGGAGGAGATGAAAAACTGTTTTTT
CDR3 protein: CASSLKRGGDEKLFF

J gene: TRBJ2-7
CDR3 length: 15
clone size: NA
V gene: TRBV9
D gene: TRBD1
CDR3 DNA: TGTGCCAGCAGCGTGGGGACAGGAGCTTCCTACGAGCAGTACTTC
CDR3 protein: CASSVGTGASYEQYF

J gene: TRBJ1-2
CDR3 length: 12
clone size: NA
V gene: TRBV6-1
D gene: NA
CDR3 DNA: TGTGCCAGCAGTCAATGGGCCTATGGCTACACCTTC
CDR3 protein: CASSQWAYGYTF

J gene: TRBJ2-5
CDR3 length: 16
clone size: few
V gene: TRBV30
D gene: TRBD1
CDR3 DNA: TGTGCCTGGAGTGTATCCCTAAAGGGACAGGGCGAGACCCAGTACTTC
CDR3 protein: CAWSVSLKGQGETQYF

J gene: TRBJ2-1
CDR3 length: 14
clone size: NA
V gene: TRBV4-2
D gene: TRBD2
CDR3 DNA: TGTGCCAGCAGCCGCGGGGGGCGAGATAATGAGCAGTTCTTC
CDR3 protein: CASSRGGRDNEQFF

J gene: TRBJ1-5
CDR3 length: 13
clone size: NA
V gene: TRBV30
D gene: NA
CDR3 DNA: TGTGCCTGGAGTGTACGGAGCAATCAGCCCCAGCATTTT
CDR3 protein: CAWSVRSNQPQHF

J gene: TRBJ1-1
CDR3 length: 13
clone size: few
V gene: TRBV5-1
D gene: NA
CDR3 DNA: TGCGCCAGCAGCTTTACAGGGAACACTGAAGCTTTCTTT
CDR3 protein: CASSFTGNTEAFF

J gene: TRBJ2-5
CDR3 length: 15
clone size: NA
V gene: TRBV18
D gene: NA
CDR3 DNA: TGTGCCAGCTCACCTCAGAGCGGAGCCCAAGAGACCCAGTACTTC
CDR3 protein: CASSPQSGAQETQYF

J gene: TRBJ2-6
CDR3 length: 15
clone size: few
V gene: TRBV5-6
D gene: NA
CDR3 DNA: TGTGCCAGCAGCTTCCGCCCGCAAGGGGGAAACGTCCTGACTTTC
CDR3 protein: CASSFRPQGGNVLTF

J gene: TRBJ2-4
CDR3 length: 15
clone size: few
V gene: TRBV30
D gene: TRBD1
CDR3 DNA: TGTGCCTGGTCCCGACAGGGGGTAACCAAAAACATTCAGTACTTC
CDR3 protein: CAWSRQGVTKNIQYF

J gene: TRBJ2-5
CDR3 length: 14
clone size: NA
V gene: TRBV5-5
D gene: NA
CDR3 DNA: TGTGCCAGCAGCCGGCAGACGGGGAGGGAGACCCAGTACTTC
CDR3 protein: CASSRQTGRETQYF

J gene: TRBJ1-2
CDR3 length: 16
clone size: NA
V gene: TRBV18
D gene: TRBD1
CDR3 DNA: TGTGCCAGCTCACCACCCGGGACAGGGGCTTTCTATGGCTACACCTTC
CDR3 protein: CASSPPGTGAFYGYTF

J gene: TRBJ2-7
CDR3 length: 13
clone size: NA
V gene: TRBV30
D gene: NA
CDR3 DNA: TGTGCCTGGACTCGACAAGAGCTCTACGAGCAGTACTTC
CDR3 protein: CAWTRQELYEQYF

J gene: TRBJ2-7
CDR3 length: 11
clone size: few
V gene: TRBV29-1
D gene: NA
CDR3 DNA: TGCAGCGTTGCCCGCGGGGACGAGCAGTACTTC
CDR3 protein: CSVARGDEQYF

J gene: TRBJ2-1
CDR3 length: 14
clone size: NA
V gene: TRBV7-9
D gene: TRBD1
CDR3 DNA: TGTGCCAGCAGCCATTTCGGACAGGTCGGTGAGCAGTTCTTC
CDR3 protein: CASSHFGQVGEQFF

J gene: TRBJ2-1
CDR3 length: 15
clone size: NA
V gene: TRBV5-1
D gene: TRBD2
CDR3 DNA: TGCGCCAGCTCAAGACTAGCGGGACAAAACAATGAGCAGTTCTTC
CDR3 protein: CASSRLAGQNNEQFF

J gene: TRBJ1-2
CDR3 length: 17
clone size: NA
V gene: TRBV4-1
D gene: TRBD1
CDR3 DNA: TGCGCCAGCAGCGCGAGGCCGGGACAGGGCACGAACTATGGCTACACCTTC
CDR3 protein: CASSARPGQGTNYGYTF

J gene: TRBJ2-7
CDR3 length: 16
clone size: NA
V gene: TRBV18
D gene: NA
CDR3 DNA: TGTGCCAGCTCACCAGGTGCGGGTTTGGGGAGTTACGAGCAGTACTTC
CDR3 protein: CASSPGAGLGSYEQYF

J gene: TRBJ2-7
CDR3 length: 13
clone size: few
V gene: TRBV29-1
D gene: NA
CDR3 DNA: TGCAGCGTTGAAGATCCTGGGAGTTACGAGCAGTACTTC
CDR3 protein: CSVEDPGSYEQYF

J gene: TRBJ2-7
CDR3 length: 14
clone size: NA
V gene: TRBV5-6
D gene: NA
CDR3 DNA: TGTGCCAGCAGCTTTTCATCGGGAGAATGGGAGCAGTACTTC
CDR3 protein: CASSFSSGEWEQYF

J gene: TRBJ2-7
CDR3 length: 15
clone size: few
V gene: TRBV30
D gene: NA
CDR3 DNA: TGTGCCTGGAGTGGGTGGGCCGAGGGATTCTACGAGCAGTACTTC
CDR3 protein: CAWSGWAEGFYEQYF

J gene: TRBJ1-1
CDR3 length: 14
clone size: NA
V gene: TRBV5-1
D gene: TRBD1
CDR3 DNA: TGCGCCAGCAGCTTGGGACAGGGGGCAACTGAAGCTTTCTTT
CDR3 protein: CASSLGQGATEAFF

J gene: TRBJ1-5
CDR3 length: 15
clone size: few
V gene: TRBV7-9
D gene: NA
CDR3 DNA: TGTGCCAGCTCGTCCGGGGTTTGGGGCAATCAGCCCCAGCATTTT
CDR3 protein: CASSSGVWGNQPQHF

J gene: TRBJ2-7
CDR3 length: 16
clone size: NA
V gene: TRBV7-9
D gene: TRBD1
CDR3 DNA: TGTGCCAGCAGCTTACTTTTACAGGGGCGTTCCTACGAGCAGTACTTC
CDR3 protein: CASSLLLQGRSYEQYF

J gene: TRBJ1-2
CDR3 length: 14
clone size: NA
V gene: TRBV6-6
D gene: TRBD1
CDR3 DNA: TGTGCCAGCAGTTACACCGGGGACAGGCCAGGCTACACCTTC
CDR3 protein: CASSYTGDRPGYTF

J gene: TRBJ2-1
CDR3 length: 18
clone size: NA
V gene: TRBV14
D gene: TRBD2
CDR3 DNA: TGTGCCAGCAGCCAACGTGGGACTAGCGGATTCTCCTACAATGAGCAGTTCTTC
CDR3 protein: CASSQRGTSGFSYNEQFF

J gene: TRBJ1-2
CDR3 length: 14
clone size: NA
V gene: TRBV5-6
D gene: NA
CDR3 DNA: TGTGCCAGCAGCTTGACTGGGGGGAACTATGGCTACACCTTC
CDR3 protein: CASSLTGGNYGYTF

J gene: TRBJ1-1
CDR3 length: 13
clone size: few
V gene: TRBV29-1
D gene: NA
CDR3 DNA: TGCAGCGTTCACCAAGTCGGGGGGACTGAAGCTTTCTTT
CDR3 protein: CSVHQVGGTEAFF

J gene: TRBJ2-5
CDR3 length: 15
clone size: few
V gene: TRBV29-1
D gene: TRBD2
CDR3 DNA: TGCAGCGTTGATTTGGGTAGCGGGAGGGACGAGACCCAGTACTTC
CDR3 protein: CSVDLGSGRDETQYF

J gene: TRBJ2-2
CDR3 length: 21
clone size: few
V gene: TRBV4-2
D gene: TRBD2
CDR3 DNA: TGTGCCAGCAGCCAAGCCATGTGGGGGACTAGCGGGAGGGCGAACACCGGGGAGCTGTTTTTT
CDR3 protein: CASSQAMWGTSGRANTGELFF

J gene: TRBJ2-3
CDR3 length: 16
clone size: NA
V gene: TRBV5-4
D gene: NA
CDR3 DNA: TGTGCCAGCAGCTGGTCCCAGATTAAATTCACAGATACGCAGTATTTT
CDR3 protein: CASSWSQIKFTDTQYF

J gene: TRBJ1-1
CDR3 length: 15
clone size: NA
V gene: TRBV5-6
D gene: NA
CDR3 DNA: TGTGCCAGCAGCTTGGAGGGATTCGGGGGCACTGAAGCTTTCTTT
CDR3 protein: CASSLEGFGGTEAFF

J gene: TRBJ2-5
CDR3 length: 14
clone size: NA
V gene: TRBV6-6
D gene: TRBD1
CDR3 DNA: TGTGCCAGCAGTGACACAGGGGGCGCCGAGACCCAGTACTTC
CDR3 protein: CASSDTGGAETQYF

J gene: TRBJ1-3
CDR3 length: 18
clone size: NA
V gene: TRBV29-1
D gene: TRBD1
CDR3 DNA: TGCAGCGTTGAAATCAGGGGGCGAACCCAGAGCTCTGGAAACACCATATATTTT
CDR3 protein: CSVEIRGRTQSSGNTIYF